This T cell receptor beta chain derives from a study of blood T cell repertoires in COVID-19. Study in general: There were acute and convalescent COVID-19 samples, and they came from the United States, Italy and Spain. T cells, B-cell-depleted T cells, or PBMCs provided the cDNA or gDNA that served as material.

How the authors handled the data: Amplification of reference gene primers provided the estimated nucleated cell counts. Sequencing was performed with immunoSEQ multiplex PCR; in TCRdb, only in-frame clones are kept and a portion is missing. V and J calls and clone size are as listed in that table; D and trimming were resolved from the DNA. Counted here are roughly 190,000 clones, 75% to 80% occurring once; the ten biggest clones make up 8.6%. Germline lookup yields CDR1 GTSNPN and CDR2 SVGIG (reference sequence). Trimming pared 2 bases from V and 4 bases from J, leaving 5 bases between. This CDR3 comprises 11 residues.

The material sequenced was peripheral blood. The TCR sequence derives from a woman aged 50 to 60 with active or convalescent COVID-19. This sequence joins TRBV30 and TRBJ1-1; D unclear. The CDR3 nucleotides are TGTGCCTGGAGTCGGGTCACTGAAGCTTTCTTT. This sequence encodes CAWSRVTEAFF.